In this sample, the clone carrying this T cell receptor beta chain turned up many times. Germline-derived CDR1 and CDR2 are MNHEY and SMNVEV (reference sequence). This CDR3 comprises 15 residues. V lost 4 bases to trimming and J lost 5 bases; unmatched junction nucleotides: 3. This specimen comes from a study of blood T cell repertoires in COVID-19. Study summary: Spain, Italy and the United States supplied samples that represented acute and convalescent COVID-19. PBMCs, B-cell-depleted T cells, or T cells provided the cDNA or gDNA that made up the material.

Source study methods: Using reference gene primer amplification, nucleated cell counts were estimated. The protocol was immunoSEQ multiplex PCR, while the TCRdb copy is restricted to in-frame clones and leaves out a portion. The V and J calls and clone size are taken from that table; D and trimming were inferred from the DNA. The sample comprises about 220,000 clones, around 85% of which are singletons, and 4% to 5.5% rests with the top ten. The sample taken for sequencing was peripheral blood. The chain employs TRBV27 and TRBJ2-1, with 12 nucleotides matching TRBD2. This TCR derives from a human donor in a cohort sampled during active COVID-19. CDR3 protein: CASSSTSGRDNEQFF. CDR3 sequence (DNA): TGTGCCAGCAGTTCGACTAGCGGGAGAGACAATGAGCAGTTCTTC.